This T cell receptor (beta chain) was retrieved from a study of radiotherapy plus CTLA-4 blockade in lung cancer. Study-level results: The best predictor of response was reported to be early blood T cell clone dynamics, with interferon-beta. There was expansion of tumor-derived TCR clones in blood after radiotherapy plus ipilimumab.

Note on this clone: Its antigen is still unknown.

Clones were read by immunoSEQ multiplex PCR, and TCRdb kept only the in-frame ones, dropping some. The table shows fewer than 40,000 clones, with about four fifths occurring only once. The length of the CDR3 is 18 residues. The V gene lost 0 bases and the J gene lost 4 bases, with 22 bases spanning the gap. The germline V gene has CDR1 SGHRS and CDR2 YFSETQ. This clonotype was sampled from a human donor with non-small cell lung cancer that progressed on radiotherapy plus ipilimumab. Sample: peripheral blood, taken from a patient treated with radiotherapy plus ipilimumab. J is TRBJ2-5 and V is TRBV5-1; D might be TRBD1 (7 bases). CDR3 coding DNA: TGCGCCAGCAGCTTGGCCCAATGGAGGGGGCGCTGGGGAGAGACCCAGTACTTC. It is translated as CASSLAQWRGRWGETQYF. Combining the CDR3 with reference TRBV5-1 and TRBJ2-5 gives the whole variable domain KAGVTQTPRYLIKTRGQQVTLSCSPISGHRSVSWYQQTPGQGLQFLFEYFSETQRNKGNFPGRFSGRQFSNSRSEMNVSTLELGDSALYLCASSLAQWRGRWGETQYFGPGTRLLVL.